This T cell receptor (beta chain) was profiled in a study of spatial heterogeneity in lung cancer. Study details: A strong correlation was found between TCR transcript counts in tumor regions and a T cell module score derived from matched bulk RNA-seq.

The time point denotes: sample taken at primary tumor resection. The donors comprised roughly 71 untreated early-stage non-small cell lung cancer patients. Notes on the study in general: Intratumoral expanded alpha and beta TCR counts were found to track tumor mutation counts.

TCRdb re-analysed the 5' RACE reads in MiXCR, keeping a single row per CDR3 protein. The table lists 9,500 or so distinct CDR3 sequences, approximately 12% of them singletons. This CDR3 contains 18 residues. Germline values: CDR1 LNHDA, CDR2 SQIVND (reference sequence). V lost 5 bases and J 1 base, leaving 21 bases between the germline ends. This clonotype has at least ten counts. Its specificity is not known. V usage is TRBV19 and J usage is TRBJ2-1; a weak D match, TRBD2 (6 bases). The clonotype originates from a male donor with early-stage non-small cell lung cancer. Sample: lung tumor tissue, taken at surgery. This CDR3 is CASSSPDYTSISYNEQFF. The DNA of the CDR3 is TGTGCCAGTAGTTCCCCCGATTACACTAGCATTTCCTACAATGAGCAGTTCTTC.